This T cell receptor (beta chain) was sequenced for a study of breast tumors, draining lymph nodes, adjacent tissues. Study-wide points: Tumors had less TCR diversity than lymph nodes, more than nontumor tissue. Most tumor T cells seemingly derive from lymph node, then expand in tumor. Compared with basal-like, luminal-like tumors shared significantly more repertoire with nontumor tissue. Tumor T cell lymph node origin was a supported hypothesis, not proven.

TCRdb re-called the multiplex PCR reads with MiXCR, one entry per CDR3 protein. The profile shows under 250,000 distinct CDR3 sequences, 32% of them singletons. The CDR3 runs to 11 residues. The germline CDR1 and CDR2 sequences are DFQATT and SNEGSKA (reference sequence). This clonotype was detected a few times. Its specificity is not known. Sequence at one end of the junction differs from germline and may be a read error. Breast cancer patients provided tissue from their axillary draining lymph nodes. This clonotype was sampled from a female donor with breast cancer. Some clones in this sample may be carry-over from other donors' samples. The sample consisted of axillary lymph node tissue. The chain joins TRBV20-1 to TRBJ2-7, with unresolved D. The CDR3 DNA follows: TGCAGTGCTAGAGATCGGTACGAGCAGTCCTTC. It encodes CSARDRYEQSF.